The entry that follows covers one TCR beta chain sequence. What it binds is unknown. Other DNA sequences within the sample encode an identical CDR3. The ends lost 3 bases at V and 4 bases at J; junction bases unmatched: 2. This CDR3 region has 15 residues. The germline CDR1 and CDR2 sequences are SGHTA and FQGTGA. This specimen comes from a study of shared clonotypes between healthy human individuals. At the level of the study: The donor group consisted of a couple of women and three men, aged 18 to 49.

Original analysis: Filtering differed because ImmunoSEQ produced junction-only sequences that carried no quality scores. This table comes from immunoSEQ multiplex PCR, and its TCRdb copy is limited to in-frame clones, with some not included. The DNA was the basis for D and trimming; V, J and clone size are from that table. The data show approximately 2,300,000 clones, with about nine tenths seen just once and 0.37% held by the top ten. General study results and limits: Some naive CD4 clonotypes, around 4.7%, turned up in common across several donors.

The V call is TRBV7-3, the J call TRBJ2-1; TRBD2 agrees at 11 bases. The receptor was isolated from a man aged 18 to 35 in good health. Some clones in this sample may be carry-over from other donors' samples. Sequencing used naive CD4+ T cells from PBMCs. Specified subset: CD45RA+ positively selected. CDR3 in DNA: TGTGCCAGCAGCTTGGGACTAGCGGCGTACAATGAGCAGTTCTTC. This encodes CASSLGLAAYNEQFF.